This T cell receptor beta chain was sequenced for a study of blood T cells in healthy people across ages. About the research overall: About one barcoded beta molecule per two T cells was the capture yield of template switching.

Germline loops: CDR1 SGHAT, CDR2 FQNNGV. V lost 5 bases to trimming and J lost 0 bases, with 20 bases between them. The CDR3 length is 18 residues. Alongside a J-beta primer mix, a sample-barcoded 5' primer served in a second PCR lasting about 7 to 12 cycles. A tag from a template-switch adaptor with 12 random nucleotides marked each cDNA molecule. TCRdb processed the 5' RACE reads anew with MiXCR; each CDR3 protein has one entry. The sample has 870,000 or so distinct CDR3 sequences, more than 25% seen once. V usage is TRBV11-2 and J usage is TRBJ2-1, with TRBD2 as a possible D gene (6 bases). The TCR was taken from a woman older than 75 in good health. The sample was blood. The CDR3 sequence: CASSVNWDSGSSYNEQFF. The CDR3 region has the DNA TGTGCCAGCAGCGTTAACTGGGACTCAGGGAGCTCCTACAATGAGCAGTTCTTC.